Below, 5 T cell receptor beta chains from the same sample are listed, as sequenced in a study of blood T cell repertoires in COVID-19. Profiled with immunoSEQ multiplex PCR; TCRdb holds only in-frame clones, not every one. The sample shows about 140,000 clones, approximately 80% of them seen only once. The sequenced material came from peripheral blood. The receptors were gathered from a woman older than 75 in a cohort sampled during active or convalescent COVID-19.

The rearrangement joins TRBV5-4 to TRBJ2-5; TRBD2 matches 12 bases. V was pared by 3 bases and J by 9 bases, with 6 bases of the junction left unmatched. There are 14 residues in the CDR3. Germline CDR1 and CDR2: SGHNT and YYREEE (reference sequence). The CDR3 DNA follows: TGTGCCAGCAGCTCGTGGACTAGCGGGACCTCCCAGTACTTC. Its translation is CASSSWTSGTSQYF. Together with reference TRBV5-4 and TRBJ2-5, the CDR3 gives the full variable domain: ETGVTQSPTHLIKTRGQQVTLRCSSQSGHNTVSWYQQALGQGPQFIFQYYREEENGRGNFPPRFSGLQFPNYSSELNVNALELDDSALYLCASSSWTSGTSQYFGPGTRLLVL.

This chain connects TRBV7-9 to TRBJ2-7; TRBD1 matches 11 bases. The V gene end was trimmed by 5 bases and the J gene end by 5 bases; junction bases not matched to a gene: 5. Germline lookup yields CDR1 SEHNR and CDR2 FQNEAQ (reference sequence). The CDR3 contains 14 residues. CDR3 nucleotides: TGTGCCAGCAGCCCGGACAGGGGGCATAACGAGCAGTACGTC. Translating it yields CASSPDRGHNEQYV.

The rearrangement links TRBV5-8 to TRBJ2-3; TRBD1 matches 7 bases. V trimming: 4 bases; J trimming: 5 bases; junction bases outside the gene matches: 10. Germline CDR1 and CDR2: SGHTS and YDEGEE. CDR3 length: 15 residues. The CDR3 DNA follows: TGTGCCAGCAGCGCCCAGACAGGGAATCGAGATACGCAGTATTTT. This gives the protein CASSAQTGNRDTQYF.

The chain has TRBV5-1 and TRBJ2-5, with 7 nucleotides matching TRBD2. This CDR3 spans 15 amino acids. Trimming at V came to 1 base and at J to 2 bases, leaving 5 bases not matched to a gene. Germline V CDR1 and CDR2: SGHRS, YFSETQ. In nucleotides, the CDR3 is TGCGCCAGCAGCTTGTTTGCGGGGGTGCAAGAGACCCAGTACTTC. Its translation is CASSLFAGVQETQYF.

This chain connects TRBV6-6 to TRBJ1-1; D gene unclear. V was pared by 3 bases and J by 0 bases, with 8 bases between. Germline loops: CDR1 MNHNY, CDR2 SVGAGI (reference sequence). CDR3 length: 14 residues. CDR3 loop: CASSYPGMNTEAFF. The CDR3 DNA reads as TGTGCCAGCAGTTATCCGGGGATGAACACTGAAGCTTTCTTT.